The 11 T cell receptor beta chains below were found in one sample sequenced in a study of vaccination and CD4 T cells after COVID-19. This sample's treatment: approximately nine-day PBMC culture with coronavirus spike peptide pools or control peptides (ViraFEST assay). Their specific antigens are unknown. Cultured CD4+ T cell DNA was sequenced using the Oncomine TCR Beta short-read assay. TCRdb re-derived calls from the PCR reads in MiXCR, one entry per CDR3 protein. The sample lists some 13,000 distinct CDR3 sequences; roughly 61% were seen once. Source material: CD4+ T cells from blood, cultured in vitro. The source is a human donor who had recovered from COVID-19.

The CDR3, as DNA: TGTGCCAGCAGCCAAGGGTCAGAGTCCTATGGCTACACCTTC. Amino acid sequence: CASSQGSESYGYTF. This sequence joins TRBV3-1 and TRBJ1-2, with D uncertain. Germline V gene sequence: CDR1 LGHDT, CDR2 YNNKEL (reference sequence). This CDR3 contains 14 residues. V lost 1 base, J lost 4 bases, and 10 bases lay in between.

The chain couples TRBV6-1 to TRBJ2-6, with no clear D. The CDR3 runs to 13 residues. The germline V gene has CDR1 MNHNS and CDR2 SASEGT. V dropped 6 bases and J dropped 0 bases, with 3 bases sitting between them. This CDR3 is CASRGSGANVLTF. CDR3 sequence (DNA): TGTGCCAGCAGGGGCTCTGGGGCCAACGTCCTGACTTTC.

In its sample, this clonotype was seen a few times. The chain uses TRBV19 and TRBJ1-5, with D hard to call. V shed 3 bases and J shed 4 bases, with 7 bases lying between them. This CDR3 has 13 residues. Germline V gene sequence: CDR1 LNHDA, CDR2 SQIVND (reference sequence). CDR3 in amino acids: CASSISLNQPQHF. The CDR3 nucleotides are TGTGCCAGTAGTATTTCCTTAAATCAGCCCCAGCATTTT.

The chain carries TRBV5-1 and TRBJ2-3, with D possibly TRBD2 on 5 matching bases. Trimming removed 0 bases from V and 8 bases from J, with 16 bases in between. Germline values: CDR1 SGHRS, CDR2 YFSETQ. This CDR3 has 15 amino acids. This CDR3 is CASSLVEARGGTQYF. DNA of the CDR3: TGCGCCAGCAGCTTGGTTGAGGCTAGAGGAGGTACGCAGTATTTT. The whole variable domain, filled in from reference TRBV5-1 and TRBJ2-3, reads KAGVTQTPRYLIKTRGQQVTLSCSPISGHRSVSWYQQTPGQGLQFLFEYFSETQRNKGNFPGRFSGRQFSNSRSEMNVSTLELGDSALYLCASSLVEARGGTQYFGPGTRLTVL.

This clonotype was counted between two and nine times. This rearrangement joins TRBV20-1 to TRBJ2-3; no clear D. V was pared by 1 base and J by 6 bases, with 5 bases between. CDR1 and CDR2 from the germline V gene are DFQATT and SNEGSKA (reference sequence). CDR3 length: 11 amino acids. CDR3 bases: TGCAGTGCTAGAGTCCTCGATACGCAGTATTTT. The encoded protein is CSARVLDTQYF.

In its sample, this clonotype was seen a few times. CDR3 residues: CASRPTGGANQPQHF. The CDR3 nucleotides read TGTGCCAGCAGACCAACAGGGGGCGCGAATCAGCCCCAGCATTTT. The chain has TRBV7-2 and TRBJ1-5, with TRBD1 matching over 9 bases. The germline V gene has CDR1 SGHTA and CDR2 FQGNSA. The V segment lost 6 bases and the J segment 4 bases; nucleotides outside the gene matches: 7. This CDR3 is built from 15 residues.

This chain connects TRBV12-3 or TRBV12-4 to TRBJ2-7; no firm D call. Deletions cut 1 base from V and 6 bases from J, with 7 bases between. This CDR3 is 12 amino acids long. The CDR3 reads CASSLGVGEQYF. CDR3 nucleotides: TGTGCCAGCAGTTTAGGTGTAGGCGAGCAGTACTTC.

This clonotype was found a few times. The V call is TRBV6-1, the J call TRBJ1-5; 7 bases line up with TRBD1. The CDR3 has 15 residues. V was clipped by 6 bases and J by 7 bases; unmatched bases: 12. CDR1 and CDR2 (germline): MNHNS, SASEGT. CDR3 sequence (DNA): TGTGCCAGCAGCTTAAACAGGGGATCGCAGCAGCCCCAGCATTTT. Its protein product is CASSLNRGSQQPQHF.

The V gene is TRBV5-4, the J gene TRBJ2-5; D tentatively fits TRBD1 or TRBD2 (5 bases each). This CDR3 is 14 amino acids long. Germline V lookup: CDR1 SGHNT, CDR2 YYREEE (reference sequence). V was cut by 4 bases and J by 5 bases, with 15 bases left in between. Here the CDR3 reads CASSIPGPQETQYF. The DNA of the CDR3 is TGTGCCAGCAGCATCCCGGGACCGCAGGAGACCCAGTACTTC.

CDR3 nucleotides: TGTGCCAGCAGTGAAGGCGCCTCTTGGGGCTACACCTTC. Amino acid sequence: CASSEGASWGYTF. The chain couples TRBV6-1 to TRBJ1-2, with D unclear. The germline V and J ends were trimmed by 1 base and 8 bases, with 11 bases remaining between them. CDR3 length: 13 residues. Germline V lookup: CDR1 MNHNS, CDR2 SASEGT.

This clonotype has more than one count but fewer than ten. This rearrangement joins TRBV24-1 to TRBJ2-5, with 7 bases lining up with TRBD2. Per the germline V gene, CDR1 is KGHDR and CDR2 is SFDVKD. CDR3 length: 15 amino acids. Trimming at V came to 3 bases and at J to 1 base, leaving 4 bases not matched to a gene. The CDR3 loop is CATSDTREAQETQYF. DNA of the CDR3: TGTGCCACCAGTGATACCCGGGAGGCCCAAGAGACCCAGTACTTC.